This record looks at one TCR beta chain sequence and its context. TCRdb keeps only in-frame clones here, not all; method: immunoSEQ multiplex PCR. The sample lists more than 850,000 clones, about 80% occurring once. This specimen belongs to a study of shared clonotypes between healthy human individuals. V shed 5 bases and J 5 bases; nucleotides not matched to a gene: 10. The CDR3 is 15 amino acids. Looked up from germline, CDR1 is SEHNR and CDR2 is FQNEAQ (reference sequence). The material sequenced was memory CD4+ T cells from PBMCs. Regarding subset: CD45RA-negative fraction. This sequence originates from a man aged 18-30 years in good health. Some clones in this sample may be carry-over from other donors' samples. J is TRBJ2-7 and V is TRBV7-9; 9 bases are shared with TRBD1. CDR3 in DNA: TGTGCCAGCAGCCCCCGACAGGGGGGGACCAACGAGCAGTACTTC. Residues: CASSPRQGGTNEQYF.